Following are 32 T cell receptor beta chains from one sample sequenced in a study of T-cell memory formation after mild COVID-19. Using its own MiXCR run on the 5' RACE reads, TCRdb lists one record per CDR3 protein. The sample comprises nearly 350,000 distinct CDR3 sequences, 10% to 15% of which are singletons, and over 20% rests with the top ten. Sequencing input: PBMCs or a T cell subset sorted from them (not recorded which). All receptors come from a man younger than 35 who had mild COVID-19 (a few samples of this study predate the infection). Cell type and time point are not known.

The genes are TRBV19 and TRBJ2-7, with D possibly being TRBD1 (5 bases). The V end was cut by 6 bases, the J end by 5 bases, with 17 bases between. Germline lookup yields CDR1 LNHDA and CDR2 SQIVND (reference sequence). This CDR3 comprises 14 residues. The CDR3 region has the DNA TGTGCCAGTAGCCCCCAGGCAGGGCTGCACGAGCAGTACTTC. It specifies CASSPQAGLHEQYF.

V usage is TRBV6-2 or TRBV6-3 and J usage is TRBJ2-4, with 8 positions matching TRBD1. The CDR3 is 16 amino acids. The junction had 7 bases not matched to a gene; V was cut back by 4 bases and J by 2 bases. The V gene's germline CDR1 is MNHEY and CDR2 SVGEGT. The CDR3: CASSSPGQVSKNIQYF. The CDR3 DNA sequence: TGTGCCAGCAGTTCTCCGGGACAGGTATCCAAAAACATTCAGTACTTC.

The rearrangement links TRBV7-2 to TRBJ2-3; D uncertain. From germline, CDR1 is SGHTA and CDR2 FQGNSA. The V gene lost 7 bases and the J gene lost 1 base, with 9 bases spanning the gap. The CDR3 extends over 13 amino acids. The DNA of the CDR3 is TGTGCCAGCACCCTAGGGCGCACAGATACGCAGTATTTT. This encodes CASTLGRTDTQYF.

This clonotype was seen a handful of times. The chain has TRBV6-6 and TRBJ1-1; TRBD1 might be the D (5 bases). The CDR3 length is 16 residues. Germline values: CDR1 MNHNY, CDR2 SVGAGI (reference sequence). V shed 2 bases and J shed 1 base, with 14 bases lying between them. Here the CDR3 reads CASSYPPGAGNTEAFF. The CDR3 DNA reads as TGTGCCAGCAGTTACCCTCCCGGGGCAGGGAACACTGAAGCTTTCTTT.

This clonotype was observed a few times. The chain couples TRBV25-1 to TRBJ1-1; 7 bases are a match to TRBD1. Germline loops: CDR1 MGHDK, CDR2 SYGVNS. The V and J ends lost 6 bases and 7 bases, in that order; junction bases with no gene match: 11. The CDR3 has 14 residues. The CDR3 nucleotides read TGTGCCAGCAGCCAACCCGGGACAGCGAATGAAGCTTTCTTT. Translation gives CASSQPGTANEAFF.

The rearrangement uses TRBV19 and TRBJ2-4; D is unresolved. From germline, CDR1 is LNHDA and CDR2 SQIVND (reference sequence). Trimming stripped 3 bases from V and 7 bases from J, with 13 bases between. The CDR3 has 14 residues. DNA of the CDR3: TGTGCCAGTAGTATGAGAGTGTATGGGAACATTCAGTACTTC. Translation gives CASSMRVYGNIQYF.

The chain has TRBV6-6 and TRBJ1-1; D is possibly TRBD1 (6 bases). V lost 8 bases and J lost 6, with 19 bases in between. This CDR3 has 14 amino acids. Germline V gene data show CDR1 as MNHNY and CDR2 as SVGAGI (reference sequence). The CDR3 loop reads CASSGLGQPSEAFF. Written as DNA, the CDR3 is TGTGCCAGCTCCGGGCTCGGACAGCCATCTGAAGCTTTCTTT.

This clonotype appeared a few times. This chain uses TRBV7-9 with TRBJ1-3; 7 bases are shared with TRBD1. The CDR3 extends over 16 amino acids. The J segment lost 4 bases and the V segment lost 0 bases, leaving 6 bases of the junction unmatched. CDR1 is SEHNR and CDR2 is FQNEAQ in the germline V gene (reference sequence). CDR3 in amino acids: CASSLAEQGLGNTIYF. The CDR3 coding sequence is TGTGCCAGCAGCTTAGCGGAACAGGGGCTCGGAAACACCATATATTTT.

V and J are TRBV12-3 or TRBV12-4 and TRBJ1-1; weak D call: TRBD1 (6 bases). The CDR3 runs 13 residues. V lost 6 bases and J lost 6, with 14 bases in between. The CDR3 loop reads CASREGVKAEAFF. The CDR3 DNA reads as TGTGCCAGCAGGGAGGGGGTGAAGGCTGAAGCTTTCTTT.

This clonotype was found many times. The chain carries TRBV2 and TRBJ1-1, with D uncertain. There are 14 residues in the CDR3. V dropped 5 bases and J dropped 4 bases, with 14 bases sitting between them. CDR1 is SNHLY and CDR2 is FYNNEI in the germline V gene. The CDR3 region has the DNA TGTGCCAGCAGTCTATCCACGGAGGGCACTGAAGCTTTCTTT. Amino acids: CASSLSTEGTEAFF. The full variable domain, rest sourced from reference TRBV2 and TRBJ1-1, is EPEVTQTPSHQVTQMGQEVILRCVPISNHLYFYWYRQILGQKVEFLVSFYNNEISEKSEIFDDQFSVERPDGSNFTLKIRSTKLEDSAMYFCASSLSTEGTEAFFGQGTRLTVV.

This clonotype was counted at least ten times. The chain employs TRBV7-9 and TRBJ1-1; the D is unclear. V was shortened by 5 bases and J by 1 base, with 8 bases between the two germline ends. The CDR3 is 13 residues long. CDR1 is SEHNR and CDR2 is FQNEAQ in the germline V gene (reference sequence). This CDR3 is CASSTETNTEAFF. CDR3 coding DNA: TGTGCCAGCAGCACTGAAACGAACACTGAAGCTTTCTTT.

This clonotype turned up a few times. V and J are TRBV12-3 or TRBV12-4 and TRBJ1-6; D gene unclear. The V end lost 3 bases, the J end lost 6 bases, and 6 bases lay between the germline ends. The CDR3 is 13 amino acids. The DNA for the CDR3 is TGTGCCAGCAGTTTTGCCGGTAATTCACCCCTCCACTTT. Translation gives CASSFAGNSPLHF.

This clonotype was recorded many times. The chain couples TRBV5-6 to TRBJ1-4, with no clear D. From germline, CDR1 is SGHDT and CDR2 YYEEEE. V gave up 0 bases and J gave up 5 bases, with 14 bases separating them. There are 16 residues in the CDR3. In DNA form, the CDR3 reads TGTGCCAGCAGCTTGGCGCCCGGGTCGCCGAATGAAAAACTGTTTTTT. Its protein product is CASSLAPGSPNEKLFF.

The genes are TRBV20-1 and TRBJ2-1; 7 bases fit TRBD2. Germline CDR1 is DFQATT and CDR2 is SNEGSKA (reference sequence). J lost 2 bases, V lost 0 bases, and 7 bases had no gene match. This CDR3 has 16 residues. CDR3 nucleotide sequence: TGCAGTGCTAGAGATAGTAAGGCGGGGGCCTACAATGAGCAGTTCTTC. This codes for CSARDSKAGAYNEQFF.

This clonotype was counted between two and nine times. This chain connects TRBV4-3 to TRBJ2-2, with D maybe TRBD1 (6 bases). Trimming took 4 bases from V and 1 from J, leaving 10 bases between them. From germline, CDR1 is LGHNA and CDR2 YSLEER. CDR3 length equals 15 residues. CDR3 in amino acids: CASSLYRVNTGELFF. The CDR3, as DNA: TGCGCCAGCAGCCTATACAGGGTGAACACCGGGGAGCTGTTTTTT.

The genes are TRBV2 and TRBJ1-6; D remains unclear. The V gene lost 5 bases and the J gene lost 7 bases, with 6 bases spanning the gap. Germline-derived CDR1 and CDR2 are SNHLY and FYNNEI. The CDR3 consists of 12 residues. The CDR3 DNA reads as TGTGCCAGCAGTTCCTCGAATTCACCCCTCCACTTT. Encoded protein: CASSSSNSPLHF.

J is TRBJ2-7 and V is TRBV20-1; 11 bases match TRBD1. The CDR3 is 14 residues long. Germline CDR1 DFQATT, CDR2 SNEGSKA (reference sequence). J was trimmed by 1 base and V by 8 bases; bases with no gene match: 7. The CDR3 sequence: CSSTGTGGSYEQYV. The CDR3 bases are TGCAGTTCTACCGGGACAGGGGGTTCCTACGAGCAGTACGTC.

The J gene is TRBJ1-1, the V gene TRBV7-3, with D possibly matching TRBD1 (5 bases). The CDR3 covers 15 residues. Trimming took off 5 bases at V and 6 bases at J, with 19 bases between the two ends. CDR1 SGHTA and CDR2 FQGTGA come from the germline V gene. CDR3 amino acids: CASSPRRGVSAEAFF. CDR3 sequence (DNA): TGTGCCAGCAGCCCCCGTCGAGGGGTTAGCGCTGAAGCTTTCTTT.

This rearrangement joins TRBV20-1 to TRBJ1-3; no reliable D call. This CDR3 contains 15 residues. Germline CDR1 and CDR2: DFQATT and SNEGSKA (reference sequence). The V end lost 6 bases, the J end lost 0 bases, and 15 bases lay between the germline ends. The CDR3 DNA follows: TGCAGTGCGCTCCCTTCGGCGCACTCTGGAAACACCATATATTTT. Residues: CSALPSAHSGNTIYF.

In its sample, this clonotype was seen a few times. The rearrangement links TRBV18 to TRBJ2-5; no definite D call. CDR1 is KGHSH, CDR2 LQKENI, per germline. The CDR3 is made up of 14 amino acids. V lost 0 bases, J lost 1 base, and 6 bases lay in between. CDR3 in DNA: TGTGCCAGCTCACCACCACTAACCCAAGAGACCCAGTACTTC. It translates to CASSPPLTQETQYF.

The chain joins TRBV7-2 to TRBJ2-7; maybe TRBD2 (5 bases). V lost 5 bases, J lost 2 bases, and 7 bases lay in between. CDR3 length: 12 residues. Germline loops: CDR1 SGHTA, CDR2 FQGNSA. The CDR3: CASSNGAYEQYV. CDR3 DNA: TGTGCCAGCAGCAACGGGGCCTACGAGCAGTACGTC.

This clonotype has a handful of counts. The CDR3 sequence: CASSSEVRNEQFF. The CDR3 coding sequence is TGTGCCAGCAGCTCCGAGGTGCGAAATGAGCAGTTCTTC. This rearrangement joins TRBV7-3 to TRBJ2-1; D is unclear. CDR1 is SGHTA and CDR2 is FQGTGA in the germline V gene. CDR3 length: 13 residues. V was cut by 4 bases and J by 7 bases, with 11 bases left in between.

This clonotype was found a few times. The gene calls are TRBV12-3 or TRBV12-4 and TRBJ1-6; TRBD1 might be the D (5 bases). The CDR3 covers 14 residues. V lost 1 base and J lost 10, with 11 bases in between. The DNA for the CDR3 is TGTGCCAGCAGTTTAGTCAGGGCACAATCACCCCTCCACTTT. Its protein is CASSLVRAQSPLHF.

This clonotype was seen a handful of times. This rearrangement joins TRBV2 to TRBJ2-4; possible D gene TRBD2, 6 bases. CDR3 length: 14 amino acids. Germline V gene lookup returns CDR1 SNHLY and CDR2 FYNNEI. The V and J ends lost 6 bases and 8 bases respectively, with 17 bases between them. The CDR3 coding sequence is TGTGCCAGCAGAAGCCCAACTAGCTGGGACATTCAGTACTTC. Its translation is CASRSPTSWDIQYF.

The chain employs TRBV6-5 and TRBJ2-2, with D possibly TRBD2 on 6 matching bases. With 0 bases removed from V and 5 bases from J, the gap between germline ends came to 16 bases. Germline loops: CDR1 MNHEY, CDR2 SVGAGI. This CDR3 comprises 17 residues. CDR3 DNA sequence: TGTGCCAGCAGTTACTCGACGGAGGGTATGGGGACCGGGGAGCTGTTTTTT. Amino acids: CASSYSTEGMGTGELFF.

This clonotype was detected many times. The V gene is TRBV5-1, the J gene TRBJ1-6; D perhaps matches TRBD1 (6 bases). The CDR3 sequence is 14 residues long. Germline loops: CDR1 SGHRS, CDR2 YFSETQ. The V gene lost 3 bases and the J gene lost 7 bases, with 11 bases spanning the gap. The DNA of the CDR3 is TGCGCCAGCAGCTCCGGACAGAGCAATTCACCCCTCCACTTT. Protein: CASSSGQSNSPLHF.

The sample holds a few counts of this clonotype. This chain uses TRBV20-1 with TRBJ1-1; D remains unclear. This CDR3 region has 11 residues. Trimming removed 3 bases at V and 3 bases at J, with 5 bases between. Germline V gene sequence: CDR1 DFQATT, CDR2 SNEGSKA (reference sequence). In DNA form, the CDR3 reads TGCAGTGCTAGGGGCGACACTGAAGCTTTCTTT. The encoded protein is CSARGDTEAFF.

This chain uses TRBV5-1 with TRBJ2-5, with D possibly matching TRBD2 (6 bases). The germline V gene has CDR1 SGHRS and CDR2 YFSETQ. Trimming removed 1 base at V and 2 bases at J, with 12 bases between. CDR3 length equals 15 residues. In nucleotides, the CDR3 is TGCGCCAGCAGCTTGTTCGGGGGAAGACAAGAGACCCAGTACTTC. As protein: CASSLFGGRQETQYF.

This clonotype showed up many times. The chain is built from TRBV7-8 and TRBJ1-1; D not certain. Germline values: CDR1 SGHVS, CDR2 FQNEAQ. V was cut by 5 bases and J by 5 bases, with 12 bases left in between. The CDR3 has 13 residues. CDR3 sequence reads: CASSNPGGTEAFF. CDR3 in DNA: TGTGCCAGCAGCAACCCGGGTGGGACTGAAGCTTTCTTT.

This clonotype was counted between two and nine times. The chain links TRBV12-3 or TRBV12-4 to TRBJ2-7; D is possibly TRBD2 (6 bases). The CDR3 spans 15 residues. V was shortened by 3 bases and J by 2 bases, with 14 bases between the two germline ends. This chain's CDR3 is CASSFGGTLPYEQYF. The DNA of the CDR3 is TGTGCCAGCAGTTTCGGGGGTACCCTCCCCTACGAGCAGTACTTC.

Here the CDR3 DNA reads TGTGCCAGCAGTGAAGCGCTGGGGCGCACAGATACGCAGTATTTT. Translation gives CASSEALGRTDTQYF. The chain links TRBV6-1 to TRBJ2-3, with D perhaps TRBD1 (5 bases). The CDR3 has 15 amino acids. The V gene's germline CDR1 is MNHNS and CDR2 SASEGT. Trimming took 0 bases from V and 1 from J, leaving 8 bases between them.

V gene TRBV7-2 combines with J gene TRBJ2-2; TRBD1 agrees at 8 bases. The V and J ends lost 3 bases and 7 bases, in that order; junction bases with no gene match: 7. Germline V gene sequence: CDR1 SGHTA, CDR2 FQGNSA. CDR3 size: 15 residues. CDR3 sequence: CASSLWTGIVGELFF. The DNA for the CDR3 is TGTGCCAGCAGCTTGTGGACAGGGATCGTCGGGGAGCTGTTTTTT.